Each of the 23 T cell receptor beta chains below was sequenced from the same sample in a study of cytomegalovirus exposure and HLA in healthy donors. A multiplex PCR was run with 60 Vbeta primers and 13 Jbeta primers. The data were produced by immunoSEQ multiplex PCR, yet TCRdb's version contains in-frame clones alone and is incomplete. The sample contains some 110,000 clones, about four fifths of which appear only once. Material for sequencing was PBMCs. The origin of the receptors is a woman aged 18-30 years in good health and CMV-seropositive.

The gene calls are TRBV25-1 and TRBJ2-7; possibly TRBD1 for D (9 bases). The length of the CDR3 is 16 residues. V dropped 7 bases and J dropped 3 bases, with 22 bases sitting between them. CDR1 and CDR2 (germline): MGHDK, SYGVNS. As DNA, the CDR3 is TGTGCCAGCACGCCCGCGGGGGGACAGGGCAACTACGAGCAGTACTTC. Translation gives CASTPAGGQGNYEQYF.

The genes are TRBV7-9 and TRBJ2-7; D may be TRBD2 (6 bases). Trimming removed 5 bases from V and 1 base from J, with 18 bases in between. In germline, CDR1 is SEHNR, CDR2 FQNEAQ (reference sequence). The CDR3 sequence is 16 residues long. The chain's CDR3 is CASSPPGGDESYEQYF. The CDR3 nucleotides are TGTGCCAGCAGCCCACCGGGCGGGGACGAGTCCTACGAGCAGTACTTC. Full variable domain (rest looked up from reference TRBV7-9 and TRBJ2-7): DTGVSQNPRHKITKRGQNVTFRCDPISEHNRLYWYRQTLGQGPEFLTYFQNEAQLEKSRLLSDRFSAERPKGSFSTLEIQRTEQGDSAMYLCASSPPGGDESYEQYFGPGTRLTVT.

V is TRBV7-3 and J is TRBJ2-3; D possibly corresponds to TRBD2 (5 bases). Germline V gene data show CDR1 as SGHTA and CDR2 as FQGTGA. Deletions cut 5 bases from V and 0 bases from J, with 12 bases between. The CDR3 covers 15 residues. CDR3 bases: TGTGCCAGCAGCCCAAGGACTTCTAGCACAGATACGCAGTATTTT. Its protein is CASSPRTSSTDTQYF. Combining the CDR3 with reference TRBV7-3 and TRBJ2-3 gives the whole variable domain GAGVSQTPSNKVTEKGKYVELRCDPISGHTALYWYRQSLGQGPEFLIYFQGTGAADDSGLPNDRFFAVRPEGSVSTLKIQRTERGDSAVYLCASSPRTSSTDTQYFGPGTRLTVL.

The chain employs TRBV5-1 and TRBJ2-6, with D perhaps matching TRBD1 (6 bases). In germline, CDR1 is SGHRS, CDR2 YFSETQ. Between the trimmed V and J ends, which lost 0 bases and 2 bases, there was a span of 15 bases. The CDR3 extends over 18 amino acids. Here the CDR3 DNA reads TGCGCCAGCAGCTTGGGGGGGCAGCCAGGTACTGGGGCCAACGTCCTGACTTTC. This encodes CASSLGGQPGTGANVLTF.

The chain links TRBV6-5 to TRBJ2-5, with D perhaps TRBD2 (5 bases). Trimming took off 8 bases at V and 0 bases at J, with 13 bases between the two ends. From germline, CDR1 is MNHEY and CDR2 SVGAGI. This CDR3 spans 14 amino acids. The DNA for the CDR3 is TGTGCCAGCGCAAACGGACTGTACCAAGAGACCCAGTACTTC. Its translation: CASANGLYQETQYF.

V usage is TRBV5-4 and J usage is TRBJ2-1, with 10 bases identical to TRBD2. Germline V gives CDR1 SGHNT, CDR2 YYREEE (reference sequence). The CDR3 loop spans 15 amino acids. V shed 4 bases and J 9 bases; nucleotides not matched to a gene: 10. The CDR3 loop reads CASSTASGRGSEQFF. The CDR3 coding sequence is TGTGCCAGCAGCACGGCTAGCGGGAGAGGCAGTGAGCAGTTCTTC. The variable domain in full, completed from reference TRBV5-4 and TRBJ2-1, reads ETGVTQSPTHLIKTRGQQVTLRCSSQSGHNTVSWYQQALGQGPQFIFQYYREEENGRGNFPPRFSGLQFPNYSSELNVNALELDDSALYLCASSTASGRGSEQFFGPGTRLTVL.

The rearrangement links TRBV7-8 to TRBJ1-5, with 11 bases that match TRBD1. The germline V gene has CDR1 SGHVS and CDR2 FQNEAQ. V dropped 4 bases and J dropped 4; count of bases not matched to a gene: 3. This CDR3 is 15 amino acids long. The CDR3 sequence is CASSWGTGGNQPQHF. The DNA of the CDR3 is TGTGCCAGCAGCTGGGGGACAGGGGGAAATCAGCCCCAGCATTTT.

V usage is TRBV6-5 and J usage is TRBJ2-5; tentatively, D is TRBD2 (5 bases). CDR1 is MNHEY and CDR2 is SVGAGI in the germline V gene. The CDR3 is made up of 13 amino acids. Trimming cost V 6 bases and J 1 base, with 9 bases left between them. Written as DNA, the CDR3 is TGTGCCAGCAGCCGGACTGTCCAAGAGACCCAGTACTTC. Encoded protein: CASSRTVQETQYF.

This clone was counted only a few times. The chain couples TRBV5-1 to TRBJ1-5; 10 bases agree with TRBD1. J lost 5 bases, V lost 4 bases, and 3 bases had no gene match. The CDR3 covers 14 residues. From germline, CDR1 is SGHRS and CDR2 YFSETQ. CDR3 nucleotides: TGCGCCAGCAGCCCGACAGGGGGCTATCAGCCCCAGCATTTT. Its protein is CASSPTGGYQPQHF.

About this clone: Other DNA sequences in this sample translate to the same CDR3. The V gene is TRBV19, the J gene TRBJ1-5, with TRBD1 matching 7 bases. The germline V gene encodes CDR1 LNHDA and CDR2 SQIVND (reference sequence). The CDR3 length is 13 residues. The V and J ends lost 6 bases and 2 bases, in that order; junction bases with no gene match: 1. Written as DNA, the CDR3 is TGTGCCAGTAGAGACAGGGGCAATCAGCCCCAGCATTTT. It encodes CASRDRGNQPQHF.

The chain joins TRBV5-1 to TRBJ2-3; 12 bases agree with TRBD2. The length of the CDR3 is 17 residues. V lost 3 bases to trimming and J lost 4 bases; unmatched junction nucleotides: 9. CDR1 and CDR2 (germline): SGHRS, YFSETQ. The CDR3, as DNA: TGCGCCAGCAGCTCAAGACTAGCGGGAGATGGGTCAGATACGCAGTATTTT. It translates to CASSSRLAGDGSDTQYF.

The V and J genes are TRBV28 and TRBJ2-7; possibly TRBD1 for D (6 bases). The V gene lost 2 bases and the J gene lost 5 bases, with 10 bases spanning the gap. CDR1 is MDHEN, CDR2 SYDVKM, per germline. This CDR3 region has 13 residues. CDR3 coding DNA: TGTGCCAGCAGTTTAACAGGGCCCAACGAGCAGTACTTC. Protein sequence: CASSLTGPNEQYF.

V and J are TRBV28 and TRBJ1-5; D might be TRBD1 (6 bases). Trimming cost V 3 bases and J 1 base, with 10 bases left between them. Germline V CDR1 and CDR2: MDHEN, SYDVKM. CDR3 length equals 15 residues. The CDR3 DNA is TGTGCCAGCAGTTTTGGGGGCGGAAGCAATCAGCCCCAGCATTTT. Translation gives CASSFGGGSNQPQHF.

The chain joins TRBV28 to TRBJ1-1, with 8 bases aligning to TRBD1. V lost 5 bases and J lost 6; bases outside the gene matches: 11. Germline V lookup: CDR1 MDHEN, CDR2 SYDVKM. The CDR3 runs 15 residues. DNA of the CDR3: TGTGCCAGCAGTGGGGCGACAGGGGCTAATTCTGAAGCTTTCTTT. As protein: CASSGATGANSEAFF.

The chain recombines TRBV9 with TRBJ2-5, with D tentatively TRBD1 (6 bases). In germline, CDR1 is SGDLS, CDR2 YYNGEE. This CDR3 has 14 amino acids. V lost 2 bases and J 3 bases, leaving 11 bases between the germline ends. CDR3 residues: CASSVGNREETQYF. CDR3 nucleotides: TGTGCCAGCAGCGTCGGAAACAGGGAAGAGACCCAGTACTTC.

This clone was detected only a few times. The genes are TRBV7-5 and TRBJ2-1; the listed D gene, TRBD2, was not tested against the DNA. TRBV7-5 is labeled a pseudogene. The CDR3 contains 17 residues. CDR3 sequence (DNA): TGTGCCAGAAGCCGTGGAGGTCTCCCTAGTTCCTACAATGAGCAGTTCTTC. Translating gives CARSRGGLPSSYNEQFF.

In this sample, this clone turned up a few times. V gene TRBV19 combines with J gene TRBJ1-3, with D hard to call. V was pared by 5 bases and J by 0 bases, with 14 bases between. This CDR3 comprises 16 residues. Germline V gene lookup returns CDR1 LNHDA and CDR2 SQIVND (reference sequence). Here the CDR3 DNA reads TGTGCCAGTAGTCGAGCTTCAGGTTCCTCTGGAAACACCATATATTTT. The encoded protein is CASSRASGSSGNTIYF. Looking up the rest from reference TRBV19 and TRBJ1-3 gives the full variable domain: DGGITQSPKYLFRKEGQNVTLSCEQNLNHDAMYWYRQDPGQGLRLIYYSQIVNDFQKGDIAEGYSVSREKKESFPLTVTSAQKNPTAFYLCASSRASGSSGNTIYFGEGSWLTVV.

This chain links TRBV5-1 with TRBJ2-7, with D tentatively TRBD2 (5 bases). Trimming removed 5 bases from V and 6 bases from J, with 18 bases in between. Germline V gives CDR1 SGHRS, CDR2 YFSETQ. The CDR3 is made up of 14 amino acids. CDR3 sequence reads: CASSSGNSKGEQYF. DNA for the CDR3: TGCGCCAGCAGTTCGGGGAATTCAAAGGGCGAGCAGTACTTC. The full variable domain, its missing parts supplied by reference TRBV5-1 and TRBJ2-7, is KAGVTQTPRYLIKTRGQQVTLSCSPISGHRSVSWYQQTPGQGLQFLFEYFSETQRNKGNFPGRFSGRQFSNSRSEMNVSTLELGDSALYLCASSSGNSKGEQYFGPGTRLTVT.

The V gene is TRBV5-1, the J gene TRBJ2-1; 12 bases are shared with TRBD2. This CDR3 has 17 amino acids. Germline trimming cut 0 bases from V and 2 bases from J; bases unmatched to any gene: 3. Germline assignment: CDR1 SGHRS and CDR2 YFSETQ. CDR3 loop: CASSLGLAGAPYNEQFF. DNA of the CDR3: TGCGCCAGCAGCTTGGGACTAGCGGGAGCCCCCTACAATGAGCAGTTCTTC.

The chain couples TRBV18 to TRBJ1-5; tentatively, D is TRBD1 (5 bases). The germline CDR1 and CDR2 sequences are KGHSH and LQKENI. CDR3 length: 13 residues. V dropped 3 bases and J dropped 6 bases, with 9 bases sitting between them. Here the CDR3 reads CASSPQGSQPQHF. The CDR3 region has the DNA TGTGCCAGCTCACCGCAGGGCAGTCAGCCCCAGCATTTT.

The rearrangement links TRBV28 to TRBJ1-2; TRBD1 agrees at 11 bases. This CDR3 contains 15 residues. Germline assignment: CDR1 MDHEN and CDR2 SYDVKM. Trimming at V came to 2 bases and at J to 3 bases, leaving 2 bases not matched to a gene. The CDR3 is CASSLRDRGDYGYTF. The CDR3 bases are TGTGCCAGCAGTTTACGGGACAGGGGGGACTATGGCTACACCTTC.

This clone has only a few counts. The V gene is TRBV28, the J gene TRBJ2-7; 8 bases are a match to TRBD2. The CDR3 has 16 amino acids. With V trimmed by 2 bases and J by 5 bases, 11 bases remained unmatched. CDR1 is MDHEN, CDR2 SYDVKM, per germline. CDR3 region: CASSLKSLAAPDEQYF. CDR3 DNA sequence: TGTGCCAGCAGTTTAAAATCACTAGCGGCCCCTGACGAGCAGTACTTC.

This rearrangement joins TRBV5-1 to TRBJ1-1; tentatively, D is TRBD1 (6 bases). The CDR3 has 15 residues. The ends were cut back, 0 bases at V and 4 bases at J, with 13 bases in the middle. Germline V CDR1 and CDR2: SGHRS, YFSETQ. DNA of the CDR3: TGCGCCAGCAGCTTGGAGGCGGGGGCTGGCACTGAAGCTTTCTTT. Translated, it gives CASSLEAGAGTEAFF.